This T cell receptor beta chain was identified in a study of CD8 T cells in ankylosing spondylitis. Study-wide results and caveats: The study identified a TCR beta motif of under ten highly homologous variants that appeared characteristic of ankylosing spondylitis blood. Previous work reported some of these motif variants in the synovial fluid and blood of reactive arthritis. Peripheral blood held disease-linked clones only at relatively low frequency, and these were CD8+. Disease-linked clones were reportedly significantly enriched in matched ankylosing spondylitis synovial fluid.

The CDR3 runs 11 residues. Germline values: CDR1 DFQATT, CDR2 SNEGSKA (reference sequence). The germline V and J ends were trimmed by 0 bases and 7 bases, with 6 bases remaining between them. This clonotype was detected many times. Its antigen remains unknown. One entry per CDR3 protein results from TCRdb running MiXCR on the 5' RACE reads. The sample lists roughly 490,000 distinct CDR3 sequences, less than 6% seen once, with roughly 3.3% in the top ten. The receptor was isolated from a male donor with ankylosing spondylitis. Sequencing input: blood, either unsorted or a sorted T cell fraction (not recorded which). The rearrangement links TRBV20-1 to TRBJ1-1; D gene unclear. In DNA, the CDR3 is TGCAGTGCTAGAGAAGCGGTTGAAGCTTTCTTT. Translated, it gives CSAREAVEAFF.